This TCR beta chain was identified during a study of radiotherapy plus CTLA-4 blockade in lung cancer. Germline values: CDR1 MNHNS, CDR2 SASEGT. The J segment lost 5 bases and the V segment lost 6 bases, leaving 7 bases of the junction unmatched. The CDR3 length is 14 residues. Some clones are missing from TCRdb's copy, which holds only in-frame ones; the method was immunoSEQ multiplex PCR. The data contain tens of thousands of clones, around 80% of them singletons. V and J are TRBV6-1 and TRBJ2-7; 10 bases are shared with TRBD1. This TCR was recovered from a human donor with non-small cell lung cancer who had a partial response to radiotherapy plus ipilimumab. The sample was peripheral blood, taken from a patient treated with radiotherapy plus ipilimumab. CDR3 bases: TGTGCCAGCAGCCCTAGACAGGGGGCCGACGAGCAGTACTTC. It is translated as CASSPRQGADEQYF.